What follows is one TCR beta chain and its context. As originally analysed: Amplified reference gene primers provided the basis for estimating nucleated cell counts. This table comes from immunoSEQ multiplex PCR, and its TCRdb copy is limited to in-frame clones, with some not included. That table is the source of V, J and clone size, and D and trimming were worked out from the DNA. The sample comprises some 150,000 clones, 89% of which are singletons, and approximately 3% rests with the top ten. This sample is drawn from a study of blood T cell repertoires in COVID-19. The overall study: The study drew acute and convalescent COVID-19 samples from the United States, Italy and Spain. T cells, B-cell-depleted T cells, or PBMCs supplied cDNA or gDNA.

This CDR3 contains 16 residues. Per the germline V gene, CDR1 is SGHRS and CDR2 is YFSETQ. With 4 bases clipped from V and 1 base from J, the junction kept 5 bases outside the gene matches. Sequenced: peripheral blood. This TCR was sampled from a man in his fifties or sixties with acute or convalescent COVID-19. The V call is TRBV5-1, the J call TRBJ2-2, with 9 bases fitting TRBD1. The DNA for the CDR3 is TGCGCCAGCAGCCTGATGGGACAGGGGAACACCGGGGAGCTGTTTTTT. It yields the protein CASSLMGQGNTGELFF.